These 23 T cell receptor beta chains originate from one sample sequenced in a study of control samples from healthy donors and cancer patients. Produced via immunoSEQ multiplex PCR; TCRdb's table is partial and in-frame only. The sample consists of some 100,000 clones, 90% of them appearing once. Input material: blood. These receptors originate from a human donor in good health. The donor label of this sample is uncertain.

CDR3 region: CATSEEGPLPGQKPYEQYF. The CDR3 nucleotides read TGTGCCACCAGTGAAGAAGGCCCCTTACCGGGACAGAAACCCTACGAGCAGTACTTC. This chain uses TRBV24-1 with TRBJ2-7, with 7 bases matching TRBD1. After removal of 4 bases from V and 2 bases from J, the junction contained 19 bases not matched to a gene. Germline V CDR1 and CDR2: KGHDR, SFDVKD. The CDR3 loop spans 19 amino acids.

The rearrangement uses TRBV19 and TRBJ1-5; unclear D gene. The V end lost 5 bases, the J end lost 0 bases, and 14 bases lay between the germline ends. The CDR3 is 16 residues long. CDR1 and CDR2 from the germline V gene are LNHDA and SQIVND (reference sequence). The CDR3 reads CASSFRPFSSNQPQHF. CDR3 in DNA: TGTGCCAGTAGTTTCCGACCATTTTCTAGCAATCAGCCCCAGCATTTT.

This rearrangement joins TRBV18 to TRBJ1-4; TRBD1 might be the D (5 bases). Germline V gene data show CDR1 as KGHSH and CDR2 as LQKENI. The CDR3 is made up of 15 amino acids. V lost 3 bases to trimming and J lost 5 bases, with 13 bases between them. CDR3 in DNA: TGTGCCAGCTCACCCCAGGGTTTGGGAAATGAAAAACTGTTTTTT. Translated, it gives CASSPQGLGNEKLFF. The entire variable domain, with the rest obtained from reference TRBV18 and TRBJ1-4, is as follows: NAGVMQNPRHLVRRRGQEARLRCSPMKGHSHVYWYRQLPEEGLKFMVYLQKENIIDESGMPKERFSAEFPKEGPSILRIQQVVRGDSAAYFCASSPQGLGNEKLFFGSGTQLSVL.

V and J are TRBV24-1 and TRBJ1-2; unclear D gene. This CDR3 has 13 amino acids. In germline, CDR1 is KGHDR, CDR2 SFDVKD. V was cut by 2 bases and J by 7 bases, with 10 bases left in between. This CDR3 reads CATSDWVAGGYTF. The CDR3 DNA is TGTGCCACCAGTGATTGGGTTGCCGGTGGCTACACCTTC.

The V call is TRBV5-1, the J call TRBJ1-6; no clear D. Trimming took off 0 bases at V and 7 bases at J, with 14 bases between the two ends. CDR3 length: 16 amino acids. The V gene's germline CDR1 is SGHRS and CDR2 YFSETQ. In DNA, the CDR3 is TGCGCCAGCAGCTTGGGACCGACGTTTAACAATTCACCCCTCCACTTT. The encoded protein is CASSLGPTFNNSPLHF.

This chain connects TRBV5-6 to TRBJ1-2; no definite D call. Per germline, CDR1 SGHDT and CDR2 YYEEEE. The CDR3 consists of 15 residues. V was cut by 0 bases and J by 0 bases, with 9 bases left in between. The CDR3 nucleotides are TGTGCCAGCAGCTTGGCAGGCTTCCCTAACTATGGCTACACCTTC. Its protein product is CASSLAGFPNYGYTF.

The chain employs TRBV19 and TRBJ2-1; the match to TRBD1 covers 10 bases. The CDR3 runs 15 residues. The V and J ends lost 8 bases and 5 bases, in that order; junction bases with no gene match: 9. Germline CDR1 reads LNHDA; CDR2 reads SQIVND (reference sequence). CDR3 loop: CASHRGGTGDNEQFF. In DNA, the CDR3 is TGTGCCAGTCATAGGGGGGGGACAGGGGACAATGAGCAGTTCTTC.

V gene TRBV4-2 combines with J gene TRBJ1-5; D unclear. V was trimmed by 3 bases and J by 2 bases, leaving 8 bases between them. This CDR3 has 14 amino acids. Germline CDR1 reads LGHNA; CDR2 reads YNFKEQ. The CDR3 loop is CASSQAGRNQPQHF. The CDR3 DNA reads TGTGCCAGCAGCCAGGCAGGCCGCAATCAGCCCCAGCATTTT.

This clone has more than one count but fewer than ten. The genes are TRBV27 and TRBJ2-7; TRBD1 matches 9 bases. V shed 0 bases, J shed 3 bases, and the junction held 9 bases outside the gene matches. CDR3 length equals 17 residues. Germline CDR1 reads MNHEY; CDR2 reads SMNVEV (reference sequence). The CDR3 reads CASSLSSTGTGRYEQYF. As DNA, the CDR3 is TGTGCCAGCAGTTTATCATCGACCGGGACAGGGCGCTACGAGCAGTACTTC.

The chain combines TRBV6-2 or TRBV6-3 with TRBJ2-1; D assignment may be TRBD1 or TRBD2 (6 bases each). The V and J ends lost 5 bases and 5 bases respectively, with 22 bases between them. The CDR3 covers 17 residues. In germline, CDR1 is MNHEY, CDR2 SVGEGT. CDR3 sequence (DNA): TGTGCCAGCAGTCCACGAAGTGGGTGGGGGGCTGACAATGAGCAGTTCTTC. Amino acids: CASSPRSGWGADNEQFF.

The chain carries TRBV30 and TRBJ1-1; D is unresolved. Germline values: CDR1 GTSNPN, CDR2 SVGIG (reference sequence). The CDR3 has 16 amino acids. Trimming took off 1 base at V and 1 base at J, with 16 bases between the two ends. DNA of the CDR3: TGTGCCTGGAGTGCCCCCTGGGAGGGCAGGAACACTGAAGCTTTCTTT. Translated, it gives CAWSAPWEGRNTEAFF.

The V call is TRBV6-1, the J call TRBJ2-7, with D possibly matching TRBD1 (6 bases). CDR3 size: 16 residues. Germline V gives CDR1 MNHNS, CDR2 SASEGT. The V gene lost 3 bases and the J gene lost 0 bases, with 15 bases spanning the gap. CDR3 loop: CASSERNPRGSYEQYF. CDR3 DNA sequence: TGTGCCAGCAGTGAGCGTAACCCCAGGGGCTCCTACGAGCAGTACTTC.

This clone has more than one count but fewer than ten. This sequence joins TRBV6-6 and TRBJ1-5; tentatively, D is TRBD1 (6 bases). CDR3 length equals 14 residues. With 6 bases removed from V and 6 bases from J, the gap between germline ends came to 15 bases. Germline CDR1 MNHNY, CDR2 SVGAGI (reference sequence). The CDR3 loop is CASSPLDRSQPQHF. For the CDR3, the DNA is TGTGCCAGCAGCCCACTTGACAGGTCTCAGCCCCAGCATTTT.

The chain carries TRBV6-5 and TRBJ1-6; the match to TRBD1 covers 8 bases. Trimming removed 2 bases from V and 7 bases from J; junction bases left unmatched: 4. CDR1 and CDR2 from the germline V gene are MNHEY and SVGAGI. CDR3 size: 15 residues. Here the CDR3 DNA reads TGTGCCAGCAGTTACCGGGGACAGGCCAATTCACCCCTCCACTTT. Protein sequence: CASSYRGQANSPLHF.

This rearrangement joins TRBV7-9 to TRBJ2-7, with 11 positions matching TRBD2. From germline, CDR1 is SEHNR and CDR2 FQNEAQ (reference sequence). The ends lost 2 bases at V and 5 bases at J; junction bases unmatched: 8. There are 16 residues in the CDR3. In nucleotides, the CDR3 is TGTGCCAGCAGCTTACCACCAGGGACTAGCGGCCACGAGCAGTACTTC. Its protein is CASSLPPGTSGHEQYF.

The chain uses TRBV6-5 and TRBJ1-4; D perhaps matches TRBD1 (5 bases). Deletions cut 4 bases from V and 7 bases from J, with 13 bases between. Germline values: CDR1 MNHEY, CDR2 SVGAGI. This CDR3 is built from 14 residues. CDR3 nucleotide sequence: TGTGCCAGCAGTTCCCGCGAAAGGGGTGAAAAACTGTTTTTT. It translates to CASSSRERGEKLFF.

This clone was detected only a few times. This rearrangement joins TRBV28 to TRBJ1-6, with TRBD1 matching over 8 bases. From germline, CDR1 is MDHEN and CDR2 SYDVKM. Germline trimming cut 4 bases from V and 9 bases from J; bases unmatched to any gene: 8. This CDR3 region has 15 residues. This chain's CDR3 is CASSYGTGSSSPLHF. CDR3 sequence (DNA): TGTGCCAGCAGTTACGGGACAGGATCCAGTTCACCCCTCCACTTT.

V usage is TRBV4-1 and J usage is TRBJ2-1; D may be TRBD1 or TRBD2 (6 bases each). The germline gives CDR1 MGHRA, CDR2 YSYEKL. Trimming stripped 0 bases from V and 1 base from J, with 13 bases between. The CDR3 is 17 residues long. The CDR3 bases are TGCGCCAGCAGCCAAGAAGGGGGGCAGGGGTCCTACAATGAGCAGTTCTTC. This gives the protein CASSQEGGQGSYNEQFF.

The chain is built from TRBV7-9 and TRBJ1-1, with 7 bases fitting TRBD1. This CDR3 is built from 14 residues. The trim removed 5 bases at V and 4 bases at J, leaving 7 bases unmatched. Germline lookup yields CDR1 SEHNR and CDR2 FQNEAQ (reference sequence). The CDR3 DNA is TGTGCCAGCAGCCTATCAGGGGGGGGCACTGAAGCTTTCTTT. Translation gives CASSLSGGGTEAFF.

CDR3 in amino acids: CASSQGSWFPDTQYF. The CDR3 bases are TGTGCCAGCAGCCAGGGAAGTTGGTTCCCAGATACGCAGTATTTT. J is TRBJ2-3 and V is TRBV3-1 (or the pseudogene TRBV3-2); D gene unclear. CDR1 is LGHDT, CDR2 YNNKEL, per germline (reference sequence). V lost 3 bases and J 4 bases, leaving 14 bases between the germline ends. The CDR3 contains 15 residues.

Comments on this clone: Other DNA sequences within the sample encode an identical CDR3. V is TRBV5-1 and J is TRBJ1-1; the D gene is possibly TRBD1 (6 bases). The CDR3 is 16 residues long. Germline loops: CDR1 SGHRS, CDR2 YFSETQ. V lost 0 bases and J 0 bases, leaving 12 bases between the germline ends. In DNA, the CDR3 is TGCGCCAGCAGCTTGGGACGGGGGGGGCTGAACACTGAAGCTTTCTTT. Translation: CASSLGRGGLNTEAFF.

This clone is a singleton in its sample. The chain links TRBV12-3 or TRBV12-4 to TRBJ1-1; no clear D. The CDR3 covers 13 residues. V lost 3 bases and J lost 0, with 5 bases in between. This chain's CDR3 is CASSLSVNTEAFF. The CDR3 DNA follows: TGTGCCAGCAGTTTGTCTGTGAACACTGAAGCTTTCTTT.

This chain connects TRBV7-9 to TRBJ2-1; 8 nucleotides line up with TRBD1. Looked up from germline, CDR1 is SEHNR and CDR2 is FQNEAQ (reference sequence). There are 16 residues in the CDR3. The V segment lost 7 bases and the J segment 4 bases; nucleotides outside the gene matches: 12. The CDR3 spells CASILARQGRYNEQFF. The CDR3, as DNA: TGTGCCAGCATCCTAGCACGACAGGGGAGATACAATGAGCAGTTCTTC.